This note documents a single T cell receptor (beta chain) sequence. As yet, its antigen is unknown. The data derive from a study of cytomegalovirus exposure and HLA in healthy donors. Overall study results and limits: Rarity held for most TCR sequences, but there were some public TCRs that occurred in many donors. Some TCR beta chains (roughly 160 of them) were listed as cytomegalovirus-associated. Within the data, a cluster of highly shared sequence variants was likely a sequencing artifact.

The CDR3 sequence is 16 residues long. Unmatched junction bases numbered 9, after V lost 1 base and J lost 6 bases. The germline V gene encodes CDR1 LNHNV and CDR2 YYDKDF (reference sequence). PCR was performed using 60 Vbeta and 13 Jbeta primers. The data were produced by immunoSEQ multiplex PCR, yet TCRdb's version contains in-frame clones alone and is incomplete. Of about 100,000 clones listed, around four fifths are singletons. The donors, nominally healthy at sampling, likely had unrecorded immune exposures. Sequencing input: PBMCs. The V and J genes are TRBV15 and TRBJ2-3; the match to TRBD2 covers 8 bases. The sequence came from a man between 35 and 55 years old in good health and CMV-seropositive. CDR3 nucleotides: TGTGCCACCAGCAGAGGAATAGCGCGGGGGGAGGATACGCAGTATTTT. Amino acids: CATSRGIARGEDTQYF.